A selection of T cell receptor beta chains follows, all from one sample in a study of long-term antiretroviral therapy in people with HIV. Using immunoSEQ multiplex PCR, the repertoire was profiled, and TCRdb retains in-frame clones only, with some absent. Altogether roughly 30,000 clones are present, around nine tenths being singletons, with the ten largest covering just over 3.5%. Here the sequenced sample was unsorted PBMCs, taken 1.8 years after starting antiretroviral therapy. These receptors originate from a woman between 18 and 30 years old with HIV. Both conserved end residues are part of each CDR3. D genes are given only for firm matches. For some rows the clone size is stated as once, few or many, or as a class when expanded; others skip it.

d_gene | abundance | j_gene | v_gene | CDR3aa | CDR3nt
- | - | TRBJ2-3 | TRBV9 | CASSVRDWGGDTQYF | TGTGCCAGCAGCGTCCGGGATTGGGGCGGGGATACGCAGTATTTT
- | - | TRBJ1-5 | TRBV4-3 | CASSPAGGPQPQHF | TGCGCCAGCAGCCCCGCAGGAGGTCCTCAGCCCCAGCATTTT
- | - | TRBJ2-3 | TRBV28 | CASSPYSAKDSTDTQYF | TGTGCCAGCAGTCCCTATTCGGCCAAGGACAGCACAGATACGCAGTATTTT
- | - | TRBJ2-2 | TRBV5-4 | CASSSPLGLTELNTGELFF | TGTGCCAGCAGCTCTCCCTTGGGACTTACGGAGCTGAACACCGGGGAGCTGTTTTTT
- | - | TRBJ2-7 | TRBV7-9 | CASSLGDTTYEQYF | TGTGCCAGCAGCTTAGGGGACACGACCTACGAGCAGTACTTC
TRBD1 | few | TRBJ1-5 | TRBV7-2 | CASSTWTGNNQPQHF | TGTGCCAGCAGTACCTGGACAGGAAACAATCAGCCCCAGCATTTT
TRBD1 | - | TRBJ1-1 | TRBV7-9 | CAGQVPETGNTEAFF | TGTGCCGGACAGGTACCTGAGACGGGGAACACTGAAGCTTTCTTT
TRBD1 | - | TRBJ1-2 | TRBV5-5 | CASSSGGQALYGYTF | TGTGCCAGCAGCTCAGGGGGACAGGCCCTCTATGGCTACACCTTC
TRBD1 | - | TRBJ2-7 | TRBV13 | CASSPYGQDEQYF | TGTGCCAGCAGCCCCTACGGACAGGACGAGCAGTACTTC
TRBD1 | - | TRBJ2-5 | TRBV13 | CASSTRMTDRGQETQYF | TGTGCCAGCAGCACAAGGATGACGGACAGGGGCCAAGAGACCCAGTACTTC
TRBD2 | - | TRBJ2-1 | TRBV14 | CASSQGLAGAYNEQFF | TGTGCCAGCAGCCAAGGACTAGCGGGAGCCTACAATGAGCAGTTCTTC
TRBD2 | - | TRBJ2-1 | TRBV6-5 | CASSYGLAEDNEQFF | TGTGCCAGCAGTTACGGACTAGCGGAGGACAATGAGCAGTTCTTC
- | - | TRBJ2-2 | TRBV19 | CASSISGVNTGELFF | TGTGCCAGTAGTATCTCAGGCGTTAACACCGGGGAGCTGTTTTTT
- | once | TRBJ1-1 | TRBV7-2 | CASSLRQVKSNTEAFF | TGTGCCAGCAGCTTACGGCAGGTGAAGTCGAACACTGAAGCTTTCTTT
- | few | TRBJ1-2 | TRBV5-4 | CASSQAGTGSKEGGYTF | TGTGCCAGCAGCCAAGCCGGGACTGGCTCAAAGGAAGGTGGCTACACCTTC
- | - | TRBJ1-1 | TRBV14 | CASSRQSTMNTEAFF | TGTGCCAGCAGCCGACAGAGTACTATGAACACTGAAGCTTTCTTT
- | - | TRBJ1-2 | TRBV5-1 | CASSLGSRGTNYGYTF | TGCGCCAGCAGCTTGGGGAGCCGAGGTACTAACTATGGCTACACCTTC
- | - | TRBJ2-2 | TRBV4-3 | CASSQDIQGDTGELFF | TGCGCCAGCAGCCAAGATATCCAGGGCGACACCGGGGAGCTGTTTTTT
- | - | TRBJ2-3 | TRBV6-1 | CASSESGTDTQYF | TGTGCCAGCAGTGAATCCGGCACAGATACGCAGTATTTT
- | once | TRBJ1-4 | TRBV10-3 | CAIRGTNEKLFF | TGTGCCATCAGGGGGACTAATGAAAAACTGTTTTTT
- | - | TRBJ2-5 | TRBV7-8 | CASSFRSGLETQYF | TGTGCCAGCAGCTTCCGCTCAGGGTTAGAGACCCAGTACTTC
- | - | TRBJ1-2 | TRBV11-2 | CASSSRNPRGYGYTF | TGTGCCAGCAGCTCCCGAAACCCCCGCGGCTATGGCTACACCTTC
- | - | TRBJ2-2 | TRBV9 | CATRTDTGELFF | TGTGCCACCAGGACAGACACCGGGGAGCTGTTTTTT
- | - | TRBJ2-2 | TRBV9 | CASSGGDTGVGELFF | TGTGCCAGCAGCGGTGGGGACACTGGGGTTGGGGAGCTGTTTTTT
- | once | TRBJ1-2 | TRBV4-3 | CASSQDTKTYGYTF | TGCGCCAGCAGCCAAGATACCAAAACCTATGGCTACACCTTC
- | once | TRBJ2-7 | TRBV18 | CASSPKDLGGYEQYF | TGTGCCAGCTCCCCCAAGGACCTCGGGGGCTACGAGCAGTACTTC
- | once | TRBJ2-3 | TRBV7-9 | CASSLEGRDTQYF | TGTGCCAGCAGTTTGGAGGGTAGGGATACGCAGTATTTT
- | - | TRBJ2-7 | TRBV27 | CATRDTGWDEQYF | TGTGCCACCCGGGACACCGGCTGGGACGAGCAGTACTTC
- | - | TRBJ1-1 | TRBV5-6 | CASSLGRAEAFF | TGTGCCAGCAGCTTGGGCAGGGCGGAAGCTTTCTTT
- | - | TRBJ2-3 | TRBV10-1 | CASSEGYLSTDTQYF | TGCGCCAGCAGTGAGGGTTACCTATCCACAGATACGCAGTATTTT
- | - | TRBJ2-1 | TRBV19 | CASSKLEGTINNEQFF | TGTGCCAGTAGTAAGTTGGAGGGTACAATAAACAATGAGCAGTTCTTC
- | - | TRBJ1-5 | TRBV9 | CASSVGGNIEGQPQHF | TGTGCCAGCAGCGTAGGGGGAAATATCGAAGGACAGCCCCAGCATTTT
- | - | TRBJ2-3 | TRBV25-1 | CASSEDPTDTQYF | TGTGCCAGCAGTGAAGACCCCACAGATACGCAGTATTTT
- | - | TRBJ2-6 | TRBV6-5 | CASSKTSSGANVLTF | TGTGCCAGCAGCAAGACGTCCTCTGGGGCCAACGTCCTGACTTTC
TRBD1 | once | TRBJ2-7 | TRBV19 | CASSTDRSYEQYF | TGTGCCAGTAGTACGGACAGGTCCTACGAGCAGTACTTC
TRBD2 | - | TRBJ2-2 | TRBV11-2 | CASSFSGGRLSGELFF | TGTGCCAGCAGCTTTAGCGGGGGGCGCTTGTCCGGGGAGCTGTTTTTT
- | - | TRBJ1-6 | TRBV18 | CASSPLEGRNSPLHF | TGTGCCAGCTCACCATTAGAGGGGAGAAATTCACCCCTCCACTTT
- | - | TRBJ1-1 | TRBV15 | CATSKRYLQTAGRGTEAFF | TGTGCCACCAGCAAGAGATATCTCCAGACAGCTGGAAGGGGGACTGAAGCTTTCTTT
TRBD2 | once | TRBJ2-3 | TRBV27 | CASSLFWPSGSTDTQYF | TGTGCCAGCAGTTTATTTTGGCCTAGCGGGAGCACAGATACGCAGTATTTT
TRBD2 | - | TRBJ2-3 | TRBV9 | CASSVAGAGGDTQYF | TGTGCCAGCAGCGTAGCAGGGGCGGGGGGAGATACGCAGTATTTT
TRBD1 | - | TRBJ2-7 | TRBV28 | CASRWDRYTESSYEQYF | TGTGCCAGCAGATGGGACAGGTACACCGAGAGCTCCTACGAGCAGTACTTC
TRBD1 | - | TRBJ2-1 | TRBV2 | CASWGQGVSNEQFF | TGTGCCAGCTGGGGACAGGGGGTGAGTAATGAGCAGTTCTTC
- | - | TRBJ2-5 | TRBV5-1 | CASSPFGYQETQYF | TGCGCCAGCAGCCCTTTTGGGTACCAAGAGACCCAGTACTTC
- | - | TRBJ1-2 | TRBV15 | CATSRDGRNRDHYGYTF | TGTGCCACCAGCAGAGATGGGAGGAACAGGGACCACTATGGCTACACCTTC
TRBD1 | - | TRBJ2-7 | TRBV5-1 | CASSFGTESYEQYF | TGCGCCAGCAGCTTCGGGACAGAATCCTACGAGCAGTACTTC
- | - | TRBJ2-7 | TRBV29-1 | CSVETSTLYEQYF | TGCAGCGTTGAAACTAGTACACTCTACGAGCAGTACTTC